This T cell receptor (beta chain) was sequenced during a study of T-cell reconstitution after alpha-beta-depleted transplantation in children. Findings and caveats of the study: Where alpha-beta T cells came from about two months after transplant was reportedly several hundred expanded graft clones. Counts and diversity of T cells one year after transplant came mostly from newly produced T cells.

TCRbeta library preparation incorporated unique molecular identifiers. Each CDR3 protein gets one entry after TCRdb re-called the PCR reads with MiXCR. Of around 80,000 distinct CDR3 sequences in the sample, less than 20% were seen once. Per the germline V gene, CDR1 is SGHDN and CDR2 is FVKESK. This CDR3 has 14 amino acids. V lost 2 bases, J lost 3 bases, and 8 bases lay in between. This clonotype came up a few times. What it binds is unknown. This specimen was PBMCs, mostly from graft donor cells, taken 360 days after TCRalphabeta/CD19-depleted stem cell transplant. The TCR comes from a male patient aged 2-15 years who had a stem cell transplant for acute lymphoblastic leukemia, so the T cells may come from the graft donor. This chain connects TRBV14 to TRBJ2-1; D is perhaps TRBD1 (6 bases). The CDR3 sequence is CASSQPGDYNEQFF. CDR3 coding DNA: TGTGCCAGCAGCCAACCAGGGGACTACAATGAGCAGTTCTTC.